This T cell receptor (beta chain) is drawn from a study of CD8 T cells in Susac syndrome. The V gene end was trimmed by 8 bases and the J gene end by 0 bases; junction bases not matched to a gene: 11. This CDR3 spans 16 amino acids. The germline V gene encodes CDR1 MNHEY and CDR2 SVGEGT. Negative isolation yielded CD8+ and CD4+ T cells; FACS enriched TEMRA cells. The RNA input was about 0.45 to 1 ug, and it was reverse transcribed with random hexamers. MiXCR, applied by TCRdb to the immunoSEQ multiplex PCR reads, yields one record per CDR3 protein. The data hold about 94,000 distinct CDR3 sequences, with around 94% observed a single time.

The receptor was derived from a human donor with Susac syndrome. Specimen: CD4+ T cells from PBMCs. The genes are TRBV6-2 or TRBV6-3 and TRBJ1-1, with TRBD1 identical over 8 bases. The CDR3 coding sequence is TGTGCCAGCTCGGACAGGGTGGGGGCTATGAACACTGAAGCTTTCTTT. Amino acid sequence: CASSDRVGAMNTEAFF.